The present entry profiles one T cell receptor beta chain with its context. These data belong to a study of blood T cell repertoires in COVID-19. Trimming took off 2 bases at V and 0 bases at J, with 18 bases between the two ends. This CDR3 contains 18 residues. Germline V gives CDR1 SGDLS, CDR2 YYNGEE. Produced via immunoSEQ multiplex PCR; TCRdb's table is partial and in-frame only. The sample has around 140,000 clones; about 88% are singletons. V gene TRBV9 combines with J gene TRBJ2-4, with a weak D call TRBD2 (6 bases). The clonotype comes from a human donor with COVID-19, enrolled during active disease. The donor label of this sample is uncertain. The sample taken for sequencing was peripheral blood. The DNA for the CDR3 is TGTGCCAGCAGCGTCCAGTCTTCTAGCGAGGTAGCCAAAAACATTCAGTACTTC. It codes for CASSVQSSSEVAKNIQYF.